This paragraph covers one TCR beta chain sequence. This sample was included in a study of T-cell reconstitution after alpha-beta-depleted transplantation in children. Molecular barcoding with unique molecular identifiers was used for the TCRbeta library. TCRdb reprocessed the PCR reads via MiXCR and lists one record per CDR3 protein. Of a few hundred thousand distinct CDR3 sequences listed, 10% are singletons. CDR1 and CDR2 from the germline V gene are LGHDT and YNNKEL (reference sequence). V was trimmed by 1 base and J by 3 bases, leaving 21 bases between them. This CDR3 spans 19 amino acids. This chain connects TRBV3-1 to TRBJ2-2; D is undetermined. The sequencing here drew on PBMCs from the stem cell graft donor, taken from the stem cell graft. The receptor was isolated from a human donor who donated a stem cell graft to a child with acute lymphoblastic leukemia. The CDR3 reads CASSQGSMGLHGYTGELFF. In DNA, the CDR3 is TGTGCCAGCAGCCAAGGTTCGATGGGGTTACACGGCTACACCGGGGAGCTGTTTTTT.